Following are 10 T cell receptor beta chains from one sample sequenced in a study of blood T cell repertoires in COVID-19 (dated by TCRdb to 2018 to 2021). The receptor library was made with the immunoSEQ multiplex PCR assay. Held by TCRdb, this immuneACCESS table contains in-frame sequences only and omits some clones. Under half of the omission traces to an unresolved V gene where checked; the cause of the rest is unknown. The sample records about 210,000 clones, more than 75% of which are singletons. The ten most abundant clones make up around 13% of the sample. The sequencing sample was made of peripheral blood. The source is a human donor in a cohort sampled during active COVID-19.

The chain is built from TRBV28 and TRBJ1-3; D gene uncertain. The length of the CDR3 is 15 residues. V lost 7 bases and J lost 3, with 16 bases in between. Germline CDR1 and CDR2: MDHEN and SYDVKM. The CDR3: CASTPPGGYGNTIYF. CDR3 DNA sequence: TGTGCCAGCACCCCCCCGGGAGGGTATGGAAACACCATATATTTT.

The V call is TRBV28, the J call TRBJ1-5; 9 bases match TRBD1. The CDR3 has 20 residues. V shed 10 bases and J 0 bases; nucleotides not matched to a gene: 22. Germline values: CDR1 MDHEN, CDR2 SYDVKM. CDR3 protein: CATQSRGTGTILYSNQPQHF. The CDR3 DNA follows: TGTGCCACCCAATCCCGTGGGACAGGGACCATCCTTTATAGCAATCAGCCCCAGCATTTT.

This chain connects TRBV9 to TRBJ2-3; 14 nucleotides agree with TRBD2. The V gene end was trimmed by 0 bases and the J gene end by 2 bases; junction bases not matched to a gene: 5. The CDR3 has 18 amino acids. Germline V gene lookup returns CDR1 SGDLS and CDR2 YYNGEE. The CDR3 loop reads CASSVAGTSGGYTDTQYF. As DNA, the CDR3 is TGTGCCAGCAGCGTAGCAGGGACTAGCGGGGGATACACAGATACGCAGTATTTT.

The chain joins TRBV5-4 to TRBJ1-1; tentative D call: TRBD1 (6 bases). The germline CDR1 and CDR2 sequences are SGHNT and YYREEE (reference sequence). Trimming pared 0 bases from V and 7 bases from J, leaving 16 bases between. This CDR3 comprises 15 residues. The CDR3 loop is CASSLAGGLGNEAFF. In DNA form, the CDR3 reads TGTGCCAGCAGCTTGGCGGGGGGCTTGGGGAATGAAGCTTTCTTT.

The CDR3 bases are TGCAGTGCTAGTAGAAGCCCACGTAATGAAAAACTGTTTTTT. Translated: CSASRSPRNEKLFF. V and J are TRBV20-1 and TRBJ1-4, with D unclear. Germline lookup yields CDR1 DFQATT and CDR2 SNEGSKA (reference sequence). Trimming left V 3 bases short and J 4 bases short, with 12 bases between. The CDR3 has 14 amino acids.

J is TRBJ2-7 and V is TRBV7-6; TRBD1 matches 9 bases. Germline trimming cut 1 base from V and 1 base from J; bases unmatched to any gene: 8. The CDR3 contains 17 residues. Germline V gives CDR1 SGHVS, CDR2 FNYEAQ. The CDR3 DNA sequence: TGTGCCAGCAGCTTAGGGGGGGGACAGGGCTCATCCTACGAGCAGTACTTC. This gives the protein CASSLGGGQGSSYEQYF.

The chain joins TRBV11-2 to TRBJ2-1; 7 nucleotides agree with TRBD1. The CDR3 runs 15 residues. Unmatched junction bases numbered 5, after V lost 2 bases and J lost 4 bases. Germline CDR1 and CDR2: SGHAT and FQNNGV. The CDR3 sequence is CASSLPGQVYNEQFF. In DNA, the CDR3 is TGTGCCAGCAGCTTACCCGGACAGGTATACAATGAGCAGTTCTTC.

The V and J genes are TRBV3-1 (or the pseudogene TRBV3-2) and TRBJ1-2, with D hard to call. The ends were cut back, 1 base at V and 4 bases at J, with 16 bases in the middle. The CDR3 sequence is 16 residues long. CDR1 is LGHDT and CDR2 is YNNKEL in the germline V gene (reference sequence). CDR3 protein: CASSQVWEGEIYGYTF. The CDR3 DNA reads as TGTGCCAGCAGCCAAGTTTGGGAGGGCGAAATCTATGGCTACACCTTC.

The chain uses TRBV6-6 and TRBJ1-3; the D is unclear. This CDR3 comprises 16 residues. Germline CDR1 is MNHNY and CDR2 is SVGAGI (reference sequence). Trimming cost V 2 bases and J 0 bases, with 11 bases left between them. The CDR3 region has the DNA TGTGCCAGCAGTTACCCCCCCGGGAGCTCTGGAAACACCATATATTTT. Translated: CASSYPPGSSGNTIYF.

This clone was seen at least ten times. V gene TRBV3-1 (or the pseudogene TRBV3-2) combines with J gene TRBJ2-1, with D perhaps TRBD1 (6 bases). Germline-derived CDR1 and CDR2 are LGHDT and YNNKEL (reference sequence). The ends were cut back, 5 bases at V and 0 bases at J, with 14 bases in the middle. The CDR3 runs to 16 residues. The DNA of the CDR3 is TGTGCCAGCAGCGCAACGGGGACACCCTCCTACAATGAGCAGTTCTTC. Encoded protein: CASSATGTPSYNEQFF.